This TCR beta chain was identified in a study of a mutant IDH1 vaccine in newly diagnosed glioma. At the level of the study: Patients arrived already treated with radiotherapy, temozolomide, or both, most having had both. Visit timing is recorded as week 35 for V12 and week 47 for V13.

As for time point: week 35, safety follow-up. The investigators gave 300 ug of mutant IDH1 20-mer peptide in each vaccine dose, together with topical imiquimod. The method was immunoSEQ multiplex PCR; TCRdb's version includes in-frame clones alone and lacks a portion of them. This table has about 47,000 clones, 88% appearing once. Note on this clone: Its antigen is not identified.

The sample was PBMCs, taken from a glioma patient whose treatment included an IDH1 peptide vaccine. The sequence derives from a woman in her thirties or forties with glioma.

The CDR3 DNA reads TGCAGCGTTGATCAAATTAGCGGGAGGGCCTTGGAGACCCAGTACTTC. As protein: CSVDQISGRALETQYF. V is TRBV29-1 and J is TRBJ2-5; 11 nucleotides match TRBD2. The germline V gene encodes CDR1 SQVTM and CDR2 ANQGSEA. The CDR3 has 16 residues. V dropped 3 bases and J dropped 5; count of bases not matched to a gene: 11.